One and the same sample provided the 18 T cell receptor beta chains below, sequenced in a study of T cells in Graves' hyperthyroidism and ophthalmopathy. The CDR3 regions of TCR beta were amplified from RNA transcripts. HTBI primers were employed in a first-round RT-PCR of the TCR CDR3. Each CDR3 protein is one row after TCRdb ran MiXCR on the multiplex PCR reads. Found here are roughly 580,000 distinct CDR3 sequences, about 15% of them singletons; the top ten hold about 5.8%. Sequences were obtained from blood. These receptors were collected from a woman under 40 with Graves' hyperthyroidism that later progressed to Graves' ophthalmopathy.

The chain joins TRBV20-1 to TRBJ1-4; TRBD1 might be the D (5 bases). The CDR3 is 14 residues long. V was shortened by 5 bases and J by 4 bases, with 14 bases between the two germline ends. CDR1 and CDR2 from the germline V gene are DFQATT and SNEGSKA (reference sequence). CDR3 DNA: TGCAGTGCTGCCAGGGACGGTTTTAATGAAAAACTGTTTTTT. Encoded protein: CSAARDGFNEKLFF.

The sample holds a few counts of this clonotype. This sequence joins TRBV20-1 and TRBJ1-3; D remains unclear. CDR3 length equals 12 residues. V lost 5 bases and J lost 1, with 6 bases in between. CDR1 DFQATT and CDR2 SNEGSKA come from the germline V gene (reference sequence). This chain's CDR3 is CSARTSGNTIYF. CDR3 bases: TGCAGTGCTCGGACTTCTGGAAACACCATATATTTT.

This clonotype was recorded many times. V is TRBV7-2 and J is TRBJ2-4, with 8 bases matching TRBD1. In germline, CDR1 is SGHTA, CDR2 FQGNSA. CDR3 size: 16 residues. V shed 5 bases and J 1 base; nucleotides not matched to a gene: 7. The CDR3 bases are TGTGCCAGCAGCCCAGGACAGGGTCATGCCAAAAACATTCAGTACTTC. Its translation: CASSPGQGHAKNIQYF.

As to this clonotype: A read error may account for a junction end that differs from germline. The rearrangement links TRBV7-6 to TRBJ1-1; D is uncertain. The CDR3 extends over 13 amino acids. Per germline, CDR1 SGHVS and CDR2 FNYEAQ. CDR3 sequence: CASSRGENTGAFF. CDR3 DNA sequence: TGTGCCAGCAGCCGAGGAGAGAACACTGGAGCTTTCTTT.

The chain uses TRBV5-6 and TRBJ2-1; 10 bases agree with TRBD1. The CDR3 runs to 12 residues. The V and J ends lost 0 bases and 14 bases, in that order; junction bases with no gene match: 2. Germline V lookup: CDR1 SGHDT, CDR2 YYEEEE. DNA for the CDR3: TGTGCCAGCAGCTTGGACGGGACAGGGGAGTTCTTC. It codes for CASSLDGTGEFF.

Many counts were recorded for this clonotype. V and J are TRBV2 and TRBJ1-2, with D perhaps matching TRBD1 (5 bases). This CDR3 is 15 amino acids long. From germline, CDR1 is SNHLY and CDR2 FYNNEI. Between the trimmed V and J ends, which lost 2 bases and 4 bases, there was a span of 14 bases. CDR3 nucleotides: TGTGCCAGCAGTGAAACTGGCAGGGATGCCTATGGCTACACCTTC. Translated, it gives CASSETGRDAYGYTF.

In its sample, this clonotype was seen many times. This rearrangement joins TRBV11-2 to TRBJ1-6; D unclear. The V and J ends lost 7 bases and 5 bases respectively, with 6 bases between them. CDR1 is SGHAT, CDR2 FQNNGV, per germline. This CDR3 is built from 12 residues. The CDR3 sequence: CASTRDNSPLHF. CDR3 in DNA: TGTGCCAGCACCAGAGATAATTCACCCCTCCACTTT.

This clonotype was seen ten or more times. For the CDR3, the DNA is TGTGCCAGCAGTCCTCGCGGCAGTGGCCACGAGCAGTACTTC. Translation gives CASSPRGSGHEQYF. This chain links TRBV27 with TRBJ2-7; the D is unclear. V lost 5 bases and J 5 bases, leaving 16 bases between the germline ends. This CDR3 region has 14 residues. Looked up from germline, CDR1 is MNHEY and CDR2 is SMNVEV (reference sequence).

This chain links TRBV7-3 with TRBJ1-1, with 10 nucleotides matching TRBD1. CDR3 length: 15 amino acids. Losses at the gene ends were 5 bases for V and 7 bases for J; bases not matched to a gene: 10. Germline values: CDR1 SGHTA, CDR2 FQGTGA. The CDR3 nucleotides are TGTGCCAGCAGCCTGTCCGGGGGACAGGGGCGTGAAGCTTTCTTT. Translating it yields CASSLSGGQGREAFF.

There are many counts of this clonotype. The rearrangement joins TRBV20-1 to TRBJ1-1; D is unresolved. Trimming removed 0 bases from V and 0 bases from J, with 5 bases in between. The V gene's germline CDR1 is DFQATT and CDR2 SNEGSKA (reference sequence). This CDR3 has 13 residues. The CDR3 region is CSARDQLNTEAFF. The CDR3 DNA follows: TGCAGTGCTAGAGATCAGTTGAACACTGAAGCTTTCTTT.

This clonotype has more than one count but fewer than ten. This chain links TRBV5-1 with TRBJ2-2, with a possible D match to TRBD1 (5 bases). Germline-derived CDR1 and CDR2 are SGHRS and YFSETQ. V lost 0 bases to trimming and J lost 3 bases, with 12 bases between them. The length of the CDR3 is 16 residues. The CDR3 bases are TGCGCCAGCAGCTTGGTAAGCCTAGGGGACACCGGGGAGCTGTTTTTT. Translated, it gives CASSLVSLGDTGELFF. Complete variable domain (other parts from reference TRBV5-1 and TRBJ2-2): KAGVTQTPRYLIKTRGQQVTLSCSPISGHRSVSWYQQTPGQGLQFLFEYFSETQRNKGNFPGRFSGRQFSNSRSEMNVSTLELGDSALYLCASSLVSLGDTGELFFGEGSRLTVL.

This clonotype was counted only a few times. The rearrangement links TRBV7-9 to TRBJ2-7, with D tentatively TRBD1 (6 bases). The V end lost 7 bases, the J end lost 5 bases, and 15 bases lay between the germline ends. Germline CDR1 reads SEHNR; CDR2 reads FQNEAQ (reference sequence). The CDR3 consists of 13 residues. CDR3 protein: CASTRTGFDEQYF. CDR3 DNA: TGTGCCAGCACCAGAACAGGGTTCGACGAGCAGTACTTC.

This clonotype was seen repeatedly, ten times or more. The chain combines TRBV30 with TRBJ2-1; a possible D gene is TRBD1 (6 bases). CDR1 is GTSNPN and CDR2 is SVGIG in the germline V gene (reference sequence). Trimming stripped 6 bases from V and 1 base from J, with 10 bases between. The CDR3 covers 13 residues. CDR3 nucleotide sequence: TGTGCCTGCTGTGACAGGTCCTACAATGAGCAGTTCTTC. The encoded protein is CACCDRSYNEQFF.

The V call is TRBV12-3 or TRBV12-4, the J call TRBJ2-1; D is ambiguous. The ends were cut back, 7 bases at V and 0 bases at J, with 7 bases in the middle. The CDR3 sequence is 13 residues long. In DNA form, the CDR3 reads TGTGCCAGCACCGGCAGCTCCTACAATGAGCAGTTCTTC. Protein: CASTGSSYNEQFF.

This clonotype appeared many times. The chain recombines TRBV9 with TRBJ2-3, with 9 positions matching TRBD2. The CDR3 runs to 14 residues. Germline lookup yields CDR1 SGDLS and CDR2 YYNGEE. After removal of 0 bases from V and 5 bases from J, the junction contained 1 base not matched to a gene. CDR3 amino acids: CASSVGLAEDTQYF. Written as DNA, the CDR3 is TGTGCCAGCAGCGTAGGACTAGCGGAAGATACGCAGTATTTT. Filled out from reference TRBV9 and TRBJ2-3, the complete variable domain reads DSGVTQTPKHLITATGQRVTLRCSPRSGDLSVYWYQQSLDQGLQFLIQYYNGEERAKGNILERFSAQQFPDLHSELNLSSLELGDSALYFCASSVGLAEDTQYFGPGTRLTVL.

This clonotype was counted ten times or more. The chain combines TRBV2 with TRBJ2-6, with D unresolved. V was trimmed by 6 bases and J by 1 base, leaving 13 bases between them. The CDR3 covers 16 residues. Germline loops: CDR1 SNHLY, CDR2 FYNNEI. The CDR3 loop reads CASSATFGSGANVLTF. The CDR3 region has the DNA TGTGCCAGCAGCGCCACGTTTGGGTCTGGGGCCAACGTCCTGACTTTC.

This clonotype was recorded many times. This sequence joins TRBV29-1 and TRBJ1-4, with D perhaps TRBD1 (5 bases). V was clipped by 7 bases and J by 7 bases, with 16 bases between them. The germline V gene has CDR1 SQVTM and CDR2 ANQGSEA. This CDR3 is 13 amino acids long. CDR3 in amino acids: CSGGKRDAEKLFF. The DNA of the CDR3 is TGCAGCGGGGGGAAAAGGGATGCTGAAAAACTGTTTTTT.

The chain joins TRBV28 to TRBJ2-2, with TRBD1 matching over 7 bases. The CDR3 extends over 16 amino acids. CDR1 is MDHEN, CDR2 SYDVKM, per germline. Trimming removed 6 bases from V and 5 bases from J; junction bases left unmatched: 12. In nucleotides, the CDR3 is TGTGCCAGCAGCCTCCTCAGACAGGGTAGGACCGGGGAGCTGTTTTTT. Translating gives CASSLLRQGRTGELFF. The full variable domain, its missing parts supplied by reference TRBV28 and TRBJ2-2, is DVKVTQSSRYLVKRTGEKVFLECVQDMDHENMFWYRQDPGLGLRLIYFSYDVKMKEKGDIPEGYSVSREKKERFSLILESASTNQTSMYLCASSLLRQGRTGELFFGEGSRLTVL.